The entry that follows covers one T cell receptor (beta chain) sequence. As yet, its antigen is unknown. Sequencing was performed with immunoSEQ multiplex PCR; in TCRdb, only in-frame clones are kept and a portion is missing. The sample lists some 190,000 clones; 80% to 90% were seen once. The CDR3 spans 14 residues. Deletions cut 0 bases from V and 3 bases from J, with 9 bases between. The germline gives CDR1 SGHAT, CDR2 FQNNGV. The sample belongs to a study of T cell responses to AZD1222 COVID-19 vaccine. Notes on the study in general: White British ancestry dominated among donors, who included more females, and clonal diversity was possibly underestimated.

Here the sequenced sample was peripheral blood, taken on day 0 of AZD1222 vaccination. The TCR originated in an adult in good health. The J gene is TRBJ2-7, the V gene TRBV11-2; D call uncertain. Here the CDR3 reads CASSLDLSVYEQYF. CDR3 coding DNA: TGTGCCAGCAGCTTAGATCTCAGCGTCTACGAGCAGTACTTC.